This T cell receptor beta chain was sequenced during a study of a mutant IDH1 vaccine in newly diagnosed glioma. Study overall: Vaccine administration was initiated 4-6 weeks following radiotherapy alone, or with temozolomide cycles. Findings of the study overall: Among patients, about 94% showed immune responses induced by the vaccine.

Indicated time point: week 47, end of study. Each dose of the vaccine consisted of 300 ug of mutant IDH1 20-mer peptide, with topical imiquimod. This clone was found a few times. Its antigen is not known. The table came from immunoSEQ multiplex PCR; TCRdb's copy has only in-frame clones and leaves some out. The table shows 84,000 or so clones, with about 81% occurring only once. There are 12 residues in the CDR3. Germline V lookup: CDR1 SGHDT, CDR2 YYEEEE. With V trimmed by 6 bases and J by 7 bases, 7 bases remained unmatched. This material consisted of PBMCs, taken from a glioma patient whose treatment included an IDH1 peptide vaccine. This receptor was obtained from a man between 40 and 49 years old with glioma. The chain is built from TRBV5-6 and TRBJ2-7; TRBD2 agrees at 7 bases. The CDR3 here is CASTRTRREQYF. CDR3 in DNA: TGTGCCAGCACCAGGACTAGACGAGAGCAGTACTTC.